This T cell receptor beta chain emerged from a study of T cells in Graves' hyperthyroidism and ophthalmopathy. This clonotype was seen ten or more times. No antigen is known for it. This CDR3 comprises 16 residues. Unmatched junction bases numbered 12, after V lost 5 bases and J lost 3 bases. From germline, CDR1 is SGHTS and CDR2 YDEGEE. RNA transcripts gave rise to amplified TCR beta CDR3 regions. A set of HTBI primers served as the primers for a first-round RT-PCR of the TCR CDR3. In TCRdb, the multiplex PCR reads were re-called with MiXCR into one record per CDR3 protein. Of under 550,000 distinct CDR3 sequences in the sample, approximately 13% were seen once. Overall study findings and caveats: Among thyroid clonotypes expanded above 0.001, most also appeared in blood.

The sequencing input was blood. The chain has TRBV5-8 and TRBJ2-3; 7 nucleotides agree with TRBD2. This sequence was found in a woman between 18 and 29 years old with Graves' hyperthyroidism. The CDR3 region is CASRRVGGSRTDTQYF. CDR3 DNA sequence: TGTGCCAGCAGACGGGTGGGCGGGAGTCGGACAGATACGCAGTATTTT.